The sequence of this T cell receptor beta chain was determined in a study of technical replicates of blood from a handful of donors. Trimming stripped 1 base from V and 0 bases from J, with 6 bases between. In germline, CDR1 is SGHVS, CDR2 FQNEAQ. The CDR3 has 14 residues. The method was immunoSEQ multiplex PCR; TCRdb's version includes in-frame clones alone and lacks a portion of them. The table records tens of thousands of clones, approximately 97% of them present only once. The chain combines TRBV7-8 with TRBJ1-1, with D unresolved. The source is a human donor in good health. Input material: T cells isolated from PBMCs. CDR3 in DNA: TGTGCCAGCAGCTTAGGTTCAGTGAACACTGAAGCTTTCTTT. It specifies CASSLGSVNTEAFF. The entire variable domain, with the rest obtained from reference TRBV7-8 and TRBJ1-1, is as follows: GAGVSQSPRYKVAKRGQDVALRCDPISGHVSLFWYQQALGQGPEFLTYFQNEAQLDKSGLPSDRFFAERPEGSVSTLKIQRTQQEDSAVYLCASSLGSVNTEAFFGQGTRLTVV.